Listed below are T cell receptor beta chains from one sample, sequenced in a study of blood T cell repertoires in COVID-19. Sequenced by immunoSEQ multiplex PCR; TCRdb stores in-frame clones only, minus some. Of roughly 60,000 clones in the sample, approximately 88% were seen once. Sequencing was carried out using peripheral blood. Source of these receptors: a man aged 25 to 45 with COVID-19, enrolled during active disease. Both conserved end residues are part of each CDR3. The D gene is left open where the match is weak. Only part of the rows carry a size: once, few, many, or a class if the clone is expanded.

NA | TRBJ2-5 | NA | TRBV19 | TGTGCCAGTAGTATAGGGGGGCTAGAGGCCTTGGAGACCCAGTACTTC | CASSIGGLEALETQYF
NA | TRBJ1-2 | NA | TRBV5-4 | TGTGCCAGCAGCTTATTACAGGGACACTATGGCTACACCTTC | CASSLLQGHYGYTF
TRBD2 | TRBJ2-5 | NA | TRBV30 | TGTGCCTGGAGTGTATGGACTAGCGGGAGCCTAGAGACCCAGTACTTC | CAWSVWTSGSLETQYF
TRBD1 | TRBJ2-7 | NA | TRBV11-1 | TGTGCCAGCAGCTCAAAGGACAGGGTCTACGAGCAGTACTTC | CASSSKDRVYEQYF
TRBD2 | TRBJ2-5 | NA | TRBV2 | TGTGCCAGCAGAGAGGGTGCGGGAGGCACCCAAGAGACCCAGTACTTC | CASREGAGGTQETQYF
TRBD2 | TRBJ2-7 | NA | TRBV28 | TGTGCCAGCAGTCCCACTAGCGGGAGGAATTACGAGCAGTACTTC | CASSPTSGRNYEQYF
NA | TRBJ1-5 | NA | TRBV6-1 | TGTGCCAGCAGTGATCCCGGGACAAAGCCCCAGCATTTT | CASSDPGTKPQHF
TRBD1 | TRBJ1-1 | NA | TRBV27 | TGTGCCAGCTTCAGGGGGGTGAACACTGAAGCTTTCTTT | CASFRGVNTEAFF
TRBD1 | TRBJ1-4 | NA | TRBV6-5 | TGTGCCAGCACACGGGACAGGGCGAGGGAAAAACTGTTTTTT | CASTRDRAREKLFF
TRBD1 | TRBJ1-2 | NA | TRBV28 | TGTGCCAGCAGCTCGGACAGGGCCTATGGCTACACCTTC | CASSSDRAYGYTF
TRBD2 | TRBJ2-7 | NA | TRBV28 | TGTGCCAGCAGATCCAGCGGGAATTACGAGCAGTACTTC | CASRSSGNYEQYF
NA | TRBJ1-2 | few | TRBV3-1/TRBV3-2 | TGTGCCAGCAGCCAAGATGGGGGGGATGCCTATGGCTACACCTTC | CASSQDGGDAYGYTF
TRBD2 | TRBJ2-7 | once | TRBV19 | TGTGCCAGTAGTAACACCCCGACTAGCGGGAGATCCTACGAGCAGTACTTC | CASSNTPTSGRSYEQYF
TRBD1 | TRBJ1-3 | NA | TRBV7-6 | TGTGCCAGCAGCTTAGGGACAGGTGCTGGAAACACCATATATTTT | CASSLGTGAGNTIYF
NA | TRBJ2-6 | NA | TRBV18 | TGTGCCAGCTCACAGGGGGCTGGGGCCAACGTCCTGACTTTC | CASSQGAGANVLTF
NA | TRBJ1-2 | NA | TRBV29-1 | TGCAGCGTTGAATCCCAGAACGACTATGGCTACACCTTC | CSVESQNDYGYTF
TRBD1 | TRBJ2-3 | NA | TRBV5-1 | TGCGCCAGCAGATTCGCCGGGACAGGATATGAGTATTTT | CASRFAGTGYEYF
NA | TRBJ1-1 | NA | TRBV10-3 | TGTGCCATCAGGGGTGCGGGCACTGAAGCTTTCTTT | CAIRGAGTEAFF
TRBD1 | TRBJ1-2 | few | TRBV28 | TGTGCCAGCAAGGGACAGACTTATGGCTACACCTTC | CASKGQTYGYTF
TRBD1 | TRBJ1-5 | NA | TRBV10-3 | TGTGCCATCAGTGCGGGGGACAGGAGGGATCAGCCCCAGCATTTT | CAISAGDRRDQPQHF
NA | TRBJ2-7 | NA | TRBV28 | TGTGCCAGCAGTTACAAGATGGACGAGCAGTACTTC | CASSYKMDEQYF
TRBD2 | TRBJ2-3 | NA | TRBV18 | TGTGCCAGCTCACCGGGACTAACGGGTAATACGCAGTATTTT | CASSPGLTGNTQYF
TRBD2 | TRBJ2-7 | NA | TRBV15 | TGTGCCACCAGCAGAGATCCAAATAGCGGGGCTTACGAGCAGTACTTC | CATSRDPNSGAYEQYF
NA | TRBJ2-1 | NA | TRBV12-2 | TGTGCAAGTCGCTTAGAGGAGGGGCTCTCCTACAATGAGCAGTTCTTC | CASRLEEGLSYNEQFF
NA | TRBJ2-7 | NA | TRBV6-5 | TGTGCCAGCAGTTACTCTCCCTTGGGAGGCTCCTACGAGCAGTACTTC | CASSYSPLGGSYEQYF
NA | TRBJ1-2 | NA | TRBV5-1 | TGCGCCAGCAGCTTGCCGGGATCCCAAGCGGTCACCTTC | CASSLPGSQAVTF
TRBD1 | TRBJ1-1 | NA | TRBV6-2/TRBV6-3 | TGTGCCAGCAGTTACTCGTGGGACAGGGGTATCACTGAAGCTTTCTTT | CASSYSWDRGITEAFF
NA | TRBJ2-7 | NA | TRBV11-2 | TGTGCCAGCAGCTTAGGCGGCTCCTACGAGCAGTACTTC | CASSLGGSYEQYF
NA | TRBJ1-2 | NA | TRBV12-3/TRBV12-4 | TGTGCCAGCAGTTTGATGGCAGACTATGGCTACACCTTC | CASSLMADYGYTF
NA | TRBJ2-7 | NA | TRBV19 | TGTGCCAGTAGTATAGCCCCCTACTCCTACGAGCAGTACTTC | CASSIAPYSYEQYF
TRBD1 | TRBJ2-3 | NA | TRBV3-1/TRBV3-2 | TGTGCCAGCAGCTCTACTTACAGGGGGCTGAGAGATACGCAGTATTTT | CASSSTYRGLRDTQYF
NA | TRBJ1-6 | NA | TRBV5-6 | TGTGCCAGCAGCTTTCCGGACGGGAGTAATTCACCCCTCCACTTT | CASSFPDGSNSPLHF
NA | TRBJ2-2 | NA | TRBV27 | TGTGCCAGCAGTTTAGGAGGGTCCAGGGCCGGGGAGCTGTTTTTT | CASSLGGSRAGELFF
TRBD1 | TRBJ2-1 | NA | TRBV2 | TGTGCCACCACGACAGGGGGGTTCTCCTACAATGAGCAGTTCTTC | CATTTGGFSYNEQFF
TRBD1 | TRBJ1-4 | NA | TRBV9 | TGTGCCAGCAGCACAGGGGGGCCGGAACTGTTTTTT | CASSTGGPELFF
TRBD1 | TRBJ1-1 | NA | TRBV18 | TGTGCCAGCTCACTGCAGGACAGGGAGGCTTTCTTT | CASSLQDREAFF
TRBD2 | TRBJ2-5 | NA | TRBV10-3 | TGTGCCATCAGTGATAGGAGCGGGAGGCTCGAAGAGACCCAGTACTTC | CAISDRSGRLEETQYF
TRBD1 | TRBJ1-5 | NA | TRBV28 | TGTGCCAGCAGGCGGACAGGGCGACGGGGCAATCAGCCCCAGCATTTT | CASRRTGRRGNQPQHF
NA | TRBJ2-3 | NA | TRBV5-1 | TGCGCCGCAGGGGCACGACCAGGAGATACGCAGTATTTT | CAAGARPGDTQYF
NA | TRBJ1-4 | NA | TRBV4-1 | TGCGCCAGCTCGGGGGGGAGAAATGAAAAACTGTTTTTT | CASSGGRNEKLFF
NA | TRBJ2-1 | NA | TRBV14 | TGTGCCAGCAGCCGTCAACAGGGTAATGAGCAGTTCTTC | CASSRQQGNEQFF
TRBD2 | TRBJ2-7 | NA | TRBV6-2/TRBV6-3 | TGTGCCAGCAGCCTTGGACTAGCTTTACTACAGCAGTACTTC | CASSLGLALLQQYF
NA | TRBJ2-5 | few | TRBV7-9 | TGTGCCAGCAGCTTAAGTCTCGGGACCCAGTACTTC | CASSLSLGTQYF
NA | TRBJ2-1 | NA | TRBV24-1 | TGTGCCACCAGTGATCCCGACAGCAGCTCCTACAATGAGCAGTTCTTC | CATSDPDSSSYNEQFF
NA | TRBJ2-7 | NA | TRBV28 | TGTGCCAGCAGTTCCGGGGGTGGGGTCCACGAGCAGTACTTC | CASSSGGGVHEQYF
NA | TRBJ2-5 | NA | TRBV5-4 | TGTGCCAGCAGCTCCGGACAAACAGAGACCCAGTACTTC | CASSSGQTETQYF
TRBD2 | TRBJ2-1 | NA | TRBV9 | TGTGCCAGCAGCGTAGGGTCGGGAGGGACCTACAATGAGCAGTTCTTC | CASSVGSGGTYNEQFF
TRBD1 | TRBJ1-1 | once | TRBV6-5 | TGTGCCAGCAAACTACAGGGGGCAATGAACACTGAAGCTTTCTTT | CASKLQGAMNTEAFF
NA | TRBJ1-4 | once | TRBV7-9 | TGTGCCAGCAGCCCGGGGTGGAATGAAAAACTGTTTTTT | CASSPGWNEKLFF
NA | TRBJ2-2 | NA | TRBV2 | TGTGCCAGCAGTCGGAAAGAGGCCGGGGAGCTGTTTTTT | CASSRKEAGELFF
TRBD1 | TRBJ1-6 | few | TRBV28 | TGTGCCAGCAGTTCCCTAACAGGGGTTAATTCACCCCTCCACTTT | CASSSLTGVNSPLHF
TRBD2 | TRBJ2-7 | NA | TRBV19 | TGTGCCAGTAGTAGCGGGAGGGCCCGCGAGCAGTACTTC | CASSSGRAREQYF
NA | TRBJ1-3 | NA | TRBV28 | TGTGCCACTAAGACATCGGGAAACACCATATATTTT | CATKTSGNTIYF